These 17 T cell receptor beta chains were sequenced from one sample in a study of OX40 agonist ivuxolimab in advanced cancers. Produced via immunoSEQ multiplex PCR; TCRdb's table is partial and in-frame only. The repertoire holds roughly 81,000 clones, with 88% as singletons. Sequencing was performed on CD4+ or CD8+ T cells sorted from blood, taken in a trial of the OX40 agonist ivuxolimab. These receptors were obtained from an adult with an advanced solid tumor such as melanoma, head and neck, liver or kidney cancer.

The CDR3 sequence is CASSQDPASAVHEQYF. In DNA form, the CDR3 reads TGCGCCAGCAGCCAAGACCCAGCTAGTGCCGTCCACGAGCAGTACTTC. The rearrangement links TRBV4-1 to TRBJ2-7; D is ambiguous. Per germline, CDR1 MGHRA and CDR2 YSYEKL. V lost 0 bases and J lost 5, with 17 bases in between. This CDR3 has 16 amino acids.

The chain has TRBV25-1 and TRBJ1-1; no definite D call. The CDR3 is 16 residues long. Germline assignment: CDR1 MGHDK and CDR2 SYGVNS. The germline V and J ends were trimmed by 5 bases and 1 base, with 17 bases remaining between them. CDR3 sequence (DNA): TGTGCCAGCAGTAAGGTATGGTGGCGGCCGAACACTGAAGCTTTCTTT. Its translation: CASSKVWWRPNTEAFF.

V is TRBV10-3 and J is TRBJ1-2, with D possibly being TRBD1 (5 bases). Per the germline V gene, CDR1 is ENHRY and CDR2 is SYGVKD. The CDR3 length is 16 residues. Trimming took 2 bases from V and 0 from J, leaving 13 bases between them. The CDR3 DNA reads as TGTGCCATCAGTGAGGAGGGGATTAAAGCTAACTATGGCTACACCTTC. Translation: CAISEEGIKANYGYTF.

The chain employs TRBV11-2 and TRBJ2-7; D is perhaps TRBD1 or TRBD2 (6 bases each). The germline CDR1 and CDR2 sequences are SGHAT and FQNNGV. Trimming pared 1 base from V and 0 bases from J, leaving 13 bases between. The CDR3 length is 16 residues. The CDR3 nucleotides are TGTGCCAGCAGCTTAGGAGTGGGGGGCCTCTCCTACGAGCAGTACTTC. This translates into CASSLGVGGLSYEQYF.

V is TRBV28 and J is TRBJ1-2; TRBD1 aligns across 7 bases. Germline V gives CDR1 MDHEN, CDR2 SYDVKM. The CDR3 is 14 residues long. With 6 bases clipped from V and 4 bases from J, the junction kept 8 bases outside the gene matches. CDR3 bases: TGTGCCAGCAGAGGGGGACAGCGCACCTATGGCTACACCTTC. Translation: CASRGGQRTYGYTF.

The chain joins TRBV5-1 to TRBJ1-1; no definite D call. Germline loops: CDR1 SGHRS, CDR2 YFSETQ. The CDR3 is 12 residues long. V was pared by 2 bases and J by 1 base, with 3 bases between. DNA for the CDR3: TGCGCCAGCAGCTTTGGGAACACTGAAGCTTTCTTT. It specifies CASSFGNTEAFF.

Here the CDR3 DNA reads TGTGCCAGCAGTTCCTTGGCCTCTACAGATACGCAGTATTTT. Translated: CASSSLASTDTQYF. This sequence joins TRBV6-6 and TRBJ2-3; D is unresolved. Germline CDR1 reads MNHNY; CDR2 reads SVGAGI (reference sequence). Trimming left V 4 bases short and J 3 bases short, with 11 bases between. This CDR3 has 14 amino acids.

The gene calls are TRBV7-9 and TRBJ2-1; D may match TRBD1 or TRBD2 (5 bases each). Germline CDR1 reads SEHNR; CDR2 reads FQNEAQ (reference sequence). Between the trimmed V and J ends, which lost 7 bases and 7 bases, there was a span of 20 bases. The CDR3 is 15 residues long. In nucleotides, the CDR3 is TGTGCCAGCACCCTGACCAACGGGGCTACGAATGAGCAGTTCTTC. Protein product: CASTLTNGATNEQFF. The full variable domain, its missing parts supplied by reference TRBV7-9 and TRBJ2-1, is DTGVSQNPRHKITKRGQNVTFRCDPISEHNRLYWYRQTLGQGPEFLTYFQNEAQLEKSRLLSDRFSAERPKGSFSTLEIQRTEQGDSAMYLCASTLTNGATNEQFFGPGTRLTVL.

The J gene is TRBJ2-2, the V gene TRBV19; tentative D call: TRBD1 (5 bases). Trimming removed 11 bases from V and 3 bases from J, with 13 bases in between. The V gene's germline CDR1 is LNHDA and CDR2 SQIVND (reference sequence). The length of the CDR3 is 13 residues. CDR3 sequence reads: CARVGVHTGELFF. The CDR3 nucleotides read TGTGCCCGGGTAGGGGTCCACACCGGGGAGCTGTTTTTT. The full variable domain, its missing parts supplied by reference TRBV19 and TRBJ2-2, is DGGITQSPKYLFRKEGQNVTLSCEQNLNHDAMYWYRQDPGQGLRLIYYSQIVNDFQKGDIAEGYSVSREKKESFPLTVTSAQKNPTAFYLCARVGVHTGELFFGEGSRLTVL.

This clone was picked up one time. V gene TRBV28 combines with J gene TRBJ1-1, with D perhaps TRBD1 (5 bases). V lost 8 bases and J lost 4, with 17 bases in between. The CDR3 sequence is 14 residues long. In germline, CDR1 is MDHEN, CDR2 SYDVKM. The CDR3 region is CASCYWGGTTEAFF. The DNA for the CDR3 is TGTGCCAGCTGTTATTGGGGGGGAACCACTGAAGCTTTCTTT.

The chain recombines TRBV11-3 with TRBJ2-3; D is undetermined. The germline gives CDR1 SGHNT, CDR2 YENEEA. With 4 bases removed from V and 0 bases from J, the gap between germline ends came to 20 bases. This CDR3 has 18 amino acids. The CDR3 DNA sequence: TGTGCCAGCAGCTATGAAGCTTCGCCTGGGGTAAGCACAGATACGCAGTATTTT. This sequence encodes CASSYEASPGVSTDTQYF.

The V gene is TRBV28, the J gene TRBJ1-2; 7 bases map to TRBD1. V lost 11 bases, J lost 6 bases, and 12 bases stayed unmatched. Germline V gene data show CDR1 as MDHEN and CDR2 as SYDVKM. The CDR3 length is 13 residues. This chain's CDR3 is CAGQGGGTDGYTF. The CDR3, as DNA: TGTGCCGGCCAAGGAGGGGGCACCGATGGCTACACCTTC.

The V gene is TRBV7-2, the J gene TRBJ1-3; 8 bases map to TRBD1. The CDR3 totals 14 residues. Germline CDR1 is SGHTA and CDR2 is FQGNSA. V lost 5 bases, J lost 2 bases, and 2 bases stayed unmatched. The CDR3 DNA is TGTGCCAGCAGCCCACAGGGGGCTGGAAACACCATATATTTT. It is translated as CASSPQGAGNTIYF.

V is TRBV6-5 and J is TRBJ2-7, with D perhaps TRBD1 (6 bases). Germline CDR1 reads MNHEY; CDR2 reads SVGAGI. Trimming shortened V by 0 bases and J by 5 bases, and 14 bases separated the two germline ends. The CDR3 is 15 amino acids. As DNA, the CDR3 is TGTGCCAGCAGTTACTCGATTAGGGCAGGGGACGAGCAGTACTTC. Translated: CASSYSIRAGDEQYF.

This sequence joins TRBV7-2 and TRBJ2-2; D unresolved. CDR1 and CDR2 (germline): SGHTA, FQGNSA. The CDR3 is 11 amino acids. V dropped 4 bases and J dropped 6 bases, with 3 bases sitting between them. CDR3 residues: CASSSPGELFF. The CDR3 coding sequence is TGTGCCAGCAGCTCCCCCGGGGAGCTGTTTTTT.

This clone was observed once. The chain links TRBV5-4 to TRBJ1-5; TRBD1 aligns across 9 bases. This CDR3 comprises 13 residues. CDR1 is SGHNT, CDR2 YYREEE, per germline (reference sequence). The J segment lost 7 bases and the V segment lost 4 bases, leaving 3 bases of the junction unmatched. DNA for the CDR3: TGTGCCAGCAGCAGGGACAGGGAGCAGCCCCAGCATTTT. It encodes CASSRDREQPQHF.

The chain employs TRBV6-1 and TRBJ1-5; 9 bases map to TRBD1. The CDR3 loop spans 17 amino acids. V gave up 4 bases and J gave up 0 bases; unmatched junction bases: 7. CDR1 and CDR2 from the germline V gene are MNHNS and SASEGT. CDR3 in amino acids: CASSVIQGADSNQPQHF. The CDR3 DNA sequence: TGTGCCAGCAGTGTAATACAGGGGGCCGATAGCAATCAGCCCCAGCATTTT.